This TCR beta chain was identified in a study of blood T cells in healthy people across ages. Concerning this clonotype: Its antigen remains unknown.

The CDR3 length is 15 residues. Germline loops: CDR1 LNHDA, CDR2 SQIVND (reference sequence). Then a second PCR, running about 6 to 12 cycles, was carried out with a sample-barcoded 5' primer and a J-beta primer mix. A single record per CDR3 protein comes from TCRdb applying MiXCR to the 5' RACE reads. The table lists around 1,000,000 distinct CDR3 sequences, about 23% of them singletons. Study-wide results and limits: It was the long-lived donors that had more naive CD4+ cells and higher diversity than aged donors.

The data also belong to a second study, concerning T cells of mothers and their children. From that report: A few mothers and their six children, all healthy Caucasians, donated.

The sequencing input was blood. The clonotype originates from a girl aged 2 to 10 in good health. The chain employs TRBV19 and TRBJ2-5; the match to TRBD2 covers 10 bases. The DNA end lines up better with TRBJ2-1; the J call may be wrong. The CDR3 bases are TGTGCCAGTAAGGAGAGCGGGGGGGCACCCGGAGAGCAGTTCTTC. Protein: CASKESGGAPGEQFF.